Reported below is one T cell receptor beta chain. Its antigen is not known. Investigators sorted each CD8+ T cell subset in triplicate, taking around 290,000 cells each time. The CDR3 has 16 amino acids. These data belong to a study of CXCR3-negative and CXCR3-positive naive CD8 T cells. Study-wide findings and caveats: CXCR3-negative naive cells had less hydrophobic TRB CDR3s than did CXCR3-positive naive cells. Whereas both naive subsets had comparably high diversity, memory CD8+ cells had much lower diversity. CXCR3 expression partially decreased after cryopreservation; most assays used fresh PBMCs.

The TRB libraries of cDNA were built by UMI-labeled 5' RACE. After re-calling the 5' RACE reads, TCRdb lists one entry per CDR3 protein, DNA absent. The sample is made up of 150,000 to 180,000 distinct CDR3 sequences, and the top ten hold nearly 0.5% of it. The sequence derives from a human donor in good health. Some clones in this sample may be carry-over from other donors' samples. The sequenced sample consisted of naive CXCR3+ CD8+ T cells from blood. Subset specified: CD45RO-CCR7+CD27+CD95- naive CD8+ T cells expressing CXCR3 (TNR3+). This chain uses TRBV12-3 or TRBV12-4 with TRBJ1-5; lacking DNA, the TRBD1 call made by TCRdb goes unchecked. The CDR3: CASSSDQGWSNQPQHF.